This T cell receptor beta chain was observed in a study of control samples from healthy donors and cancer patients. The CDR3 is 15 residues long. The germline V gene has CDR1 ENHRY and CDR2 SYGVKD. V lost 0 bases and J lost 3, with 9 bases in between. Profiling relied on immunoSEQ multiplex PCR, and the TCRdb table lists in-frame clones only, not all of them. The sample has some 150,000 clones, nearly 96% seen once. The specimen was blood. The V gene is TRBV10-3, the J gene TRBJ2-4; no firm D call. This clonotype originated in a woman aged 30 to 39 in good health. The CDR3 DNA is TGTGCCATCAGTGAGTCAGGGTTGGGCAAAAACATTCAGTACTTC. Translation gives CAISESGLGKNIQYF.